This T cell receptor beta chain was recovered during a study of T cell responses to AZD1222 COVID-19 vaccine. Broader study findings: Seropositive status at baseline applied to only six AZD1222 recipients. Spike-wide coverage was observed for vaccine-associated CD4 TCRs, with dominant responses at 160-218 and 743-854. Epitopes outside B.1.351 and B.1.1.7 mutated regions reportedly drew nearly half of spike TCRs. A rise in Spike-specific TCR breadth and depth followed two AZD1222 doses.

The ends were cut back, 0 bases at V and 6 bases at J, with 11 bases in the middle. Germline V lookup: CDR1 SEHNR, CDR2 FQNEAQ (reference sequence). This CDR3 has 14 amino acids. A remark on this clone: The antigen is not known.

Only in-frame clones appear in the TCRdb table, and some are missing; sequencing was by immunoSEQ multiplex PCR. This table holds approximately 90,000 clones, about 88% found once. The V gene is TRBV7-9, the J gene TRBJ2-5, with a weak D call TRBD1 (6 bases). Source: peripheral blood, taken 28 days after the second AZD1222 dose. The TCR comes from an adult who received the AZD1222 COVID-19 vaccine. CDR3 DNA: TGTGCCAGCAGCTTAGCGATGGGGACACAGACCCAGTACTTC. Protein: CASSLAMGTQTQYF.